This is a list of T cell receptor beta chains from one sample in a study of T cell repertoires in cytomegalovirus infection. TCRdb processed the reads anew with MiXCR; each CDR3 protein has one entry. The sample includes roughly 69,000 distinct CDR3 sequences, over 20% of them seen just once. The antigens for these receptors are not known. Sequenced material: CD8+ T cells from cultured PBMCs, taken from culture after CMV antigen stimulation. These receptors originate from a human donor in good health (CMV status not recorded). Some clones in this sample may be carry-over from other donors' samples. CDR3s leave out the opening cysteine and the closing phenylalanine or tryptophan. The size entry is marked missing in some rows and otherwise reads once, few, many or a size class.

j_call,clone_size,v_call,cdr3_aa
TRBJ1-5,few,TRBV7-8,ASSLEAAPNQPQH
TRBJ2-7,few,TRBV7-9,ASSLPGQGYEQY
TRBJ2-4,NA,TRBV12-3/TRBV12-4,ASSLRIFGSGAKNIQY
TRBJ2-2,few,TRBV7-7,ASSLGTGGVKGELF
TRBJ1-1,few,TRBV27,ASRKQPLNTEAF
TRBJ1-4,few,TRBV27,ASSRGSSGEKLF
TRBJ1-2,few,TRBV6-2/TRBV6-3,ASTDSIAWVFYGYT
TRBJ1-6,few,TRBV7-2,ASSTRGGGISPLH
TRBJ1-3,few,TRBV7-8,ASSLVVSSGNTIY
TRBJ2-1,NA,TRBV6-5,ASSYGTGEGNEQF
TRBJ1-1,NA,TRBV7-9,ASSSPGTYTEAF
TRBJ2-3,NA,TRBV20-1,SARMTSGVTSTDTQY
TRBJ2-4,few,TRBV28,ASTNYPEFY
TRBJ2-5,NA,TRBV11-1,ASSLTGRSQETQY
TRBJ1-4,few,TRBV7-2,ASSSAPVSEKLF
TRBJ1-2,NA,TRBV7-4,ASSPDYGYT
TRBJ2-1,few,TRBV6-5,ASSYSSGATYNEQF
TRBJ1-1,NA,TRBV7-2,ASSERNRGRRDTEAF
TRBJ1-1,NA,TRBV6-5,ASSYSKDSFTLNTEAF
TRBJ1-2,medium-sized,TRBV7-2,ASSLGRVPHYGYT
TRBJ2-6,NA,TRBV6-1,ASIGQGSSSGANVLT
TRBJ2-1,NA,TRBV12-3/TRBV12-4,ASRGPLKF
TRBJ1-2,few,TRBV20-1,SALGTLYT
TRBJ2-5,NA,TRBV6-2/TRBV6-3,ASTPLAGPVVGSGEQETQY
TRBJ1-2,medium-sized,TRBV4-1,ASSQEADNYGYT
TRBJ2-1,NA,TRBV7-7,ASSLTSGGVGEQF
TRBJ2-3,NA,TRBV6-2/TRBV6-3,ASSYYWTGGRDTQY
TRBJ2-1,few,TRBV7-2,ASSLAGEDEQF
TRBJ1-2,few,TRBV6-8,ASSYSTASGGYT
TRBJ2-1,few,TRBV7-3,ASSLAAGDSSYNEQF
TRBJ1-4,few,TRBV11-2,ASSSTGGRGEKLF
TRBJ1-2,NA,TRBV5-6,ASSFPTGGDYGYT
TRBJ2-1,few,TRBV20-1,SARDRNRVPYNEQF
TRBJ1-1,NA,TRBV12-3/TRBV12-4,ASSLRGPRAEAF
TRBJ1-5,NA,TRBV7-9,ASSPDSLVNQPQH
TRBJ1-1,NA,TRBV12-3/TRBV12-4,ASSFTDTEAF
TRBJ1-1,NA,TRBV20-1,SVRQRSNTEAF
TRBJ2-3,NA,TRBV7-9,ASSSLAGRASTDTQY
TRBJ2-1,NA,TRBV7-9,ASSLARTNEQF
TRBJ2-7,NA,TRBV7-3,ASSSLA
TRBJ1-5,NA,TRBV6-2/TRBV6-3,ASSLWMDQPQH
TRBJ1-1,many,TRBV12-3/TRBV12-4,ASSNAGGRVEAF
TRBJ1-1,few,TRBV7-3,ASSPGPDPNTEAF
TRBJ2-1,NA,TRBV27,ASSLYRDHEQF
TRBJ2-7,few,TRBV12-3/TRBV12-4,ASSSTSGLSYEQY